What follows is one TCR beta chain and its context. The antigen is not known. The source of the sample is a study of T cells in Graves' hyperthyroidism and ophthalmopathy. About the research overall: Initial diagnosis, before any treatment, was when peripheral blood was collected.

Whole-study findings and limits: Using 13 V-J features, a model discriminated ophthalmopathy from stable hyperthyroidism. Clonotypes that were expanded in thyroid above 0.001 mostly appeared in blood too.

Clinical symptoms, serum thyroxine, TRAb, thyroid ultrasound and orbital computed tomography established diagnosis. Germline V gene data show CDR1 as PRHDT and CDR2 as FYEKMQ (reference sequence). The CDR3 extends over 14 amino acids. The germline V and J ends were trimmed by 5 bases and 7 bases, with 17 bases remaining between them. RNA transcripts were the template for amplifying TCR beta CDR3 regions. A first-round RT-PCR of the TCR CDR3 used the HTBI primer set. In TCRdb, the multiplex PCR reads were re-called with MiXCR into one record per CDR3 protein. Among around 690,000 distinct CDR3 sequences, roughly 17% were seen once, and the ten largest hold roughly 15%.

This receptor was obtained from a man in his fifties with Graves' hyperthyroidism. This chain uses TRBV13 with TRBJ1-1, with D tentatively TRBD1 (5 bases). The specimen sequenced was blood. The CDR3 region is CASSAGPLTSEAFF. The CDR3 DNA reads TGTGCCAGCAGCGCGGGACCCCTAACAAGTGAAGCTTTCTTT.